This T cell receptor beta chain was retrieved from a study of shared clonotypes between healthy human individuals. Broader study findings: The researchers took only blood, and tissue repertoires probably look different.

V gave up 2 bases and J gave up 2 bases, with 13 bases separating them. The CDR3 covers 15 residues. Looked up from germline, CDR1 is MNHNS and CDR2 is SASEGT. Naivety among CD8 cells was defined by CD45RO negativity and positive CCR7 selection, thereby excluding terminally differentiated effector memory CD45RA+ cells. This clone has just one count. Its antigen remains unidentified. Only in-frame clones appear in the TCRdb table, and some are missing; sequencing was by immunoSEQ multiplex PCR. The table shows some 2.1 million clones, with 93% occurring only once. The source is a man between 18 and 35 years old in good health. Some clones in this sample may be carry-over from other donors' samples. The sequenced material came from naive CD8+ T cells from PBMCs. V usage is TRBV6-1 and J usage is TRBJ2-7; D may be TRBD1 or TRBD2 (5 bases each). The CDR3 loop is CASSESNGGTYEQYF. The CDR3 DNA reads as TGTGCCAGCAGTGAATCAAATGGGGGAACCTACGAGCAGTACTTC.